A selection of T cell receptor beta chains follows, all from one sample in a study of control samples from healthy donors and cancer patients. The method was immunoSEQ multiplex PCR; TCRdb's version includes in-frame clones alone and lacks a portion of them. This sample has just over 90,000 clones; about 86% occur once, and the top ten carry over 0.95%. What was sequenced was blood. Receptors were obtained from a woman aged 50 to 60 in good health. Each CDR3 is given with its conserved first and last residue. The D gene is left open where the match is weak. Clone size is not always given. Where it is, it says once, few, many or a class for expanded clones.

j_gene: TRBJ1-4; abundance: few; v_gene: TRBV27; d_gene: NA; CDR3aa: CASSFSGYEKLFF; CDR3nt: TGTGCCAGCAGTTTCTCTGGATATGAAAAACTGTTTTTT
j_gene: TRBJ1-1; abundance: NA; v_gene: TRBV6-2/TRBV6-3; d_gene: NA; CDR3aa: CASSPWAGKRTEAFF; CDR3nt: TGTGCCAGCAGTCCCTGGGCAGGGAAGAGGACTGAAGCTTTCTTT
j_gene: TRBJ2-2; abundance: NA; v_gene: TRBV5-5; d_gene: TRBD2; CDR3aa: CASSLAGAGGLSNTGELFF; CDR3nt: TGTGCCAGCAGCTTGGCCGGGGCGGGGGGTCTTTCGAACACCGGGGAGCTGTTTTTT
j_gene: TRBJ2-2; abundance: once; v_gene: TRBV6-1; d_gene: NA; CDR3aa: CASSDRGAPAGELFF; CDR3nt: TGTGCCAGCAGTGATCGGGGGGCGCCGGCCGGGGAGCTGTTTTTT
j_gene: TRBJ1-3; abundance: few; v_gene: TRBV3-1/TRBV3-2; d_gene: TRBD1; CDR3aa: CASSPSGGMRNTIYF; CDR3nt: TGTGCCAGCAGCCCCTCAGGGGGGATGAGAAACACCATATATTTT
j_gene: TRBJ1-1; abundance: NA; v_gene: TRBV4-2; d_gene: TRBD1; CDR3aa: CASSLRDSQINTEAFF; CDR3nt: TGTGCCAGCAGCCTAAGGGACAGTCAGATAAACACTGAAGCTTTCTTT
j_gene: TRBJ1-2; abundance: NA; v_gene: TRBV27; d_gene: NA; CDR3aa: CASSSGRVNYGYTF; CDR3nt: TGTGCCAGCAGTTCTGGAAGGGTTAACTATGGCTACACCTTC
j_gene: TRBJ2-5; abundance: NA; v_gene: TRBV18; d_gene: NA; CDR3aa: CASSPGRSETQYF; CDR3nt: TGTGCCAGCTCACCTGGCCGCTCGGAGACCCAGTACTTC
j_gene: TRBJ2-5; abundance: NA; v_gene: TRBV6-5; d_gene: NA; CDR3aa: CASSQIYPSRETQYF; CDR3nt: TGTGCCAGCAGTCAGATTTACCCTAGCCGGGAGACCCAGTACTTC
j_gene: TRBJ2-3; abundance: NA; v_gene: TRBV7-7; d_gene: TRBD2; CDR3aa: CASSPEVGGGADTQYF; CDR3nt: TGTGCCAGCAGCCCTGAGGTCGGGGGGGGAGCAGATACGCAGTATTTT
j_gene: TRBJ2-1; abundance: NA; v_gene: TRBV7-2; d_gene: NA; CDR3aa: CASSSRDMTYNEQFF; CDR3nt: TGTGCCAGCAGCTCCCGGGACATGACCTACAATGAGCAGTTCTTC
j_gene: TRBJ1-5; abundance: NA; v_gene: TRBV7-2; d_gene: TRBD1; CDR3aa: CASSLTGTEDQPQHF; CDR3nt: TGTGCCAGCAGCCTTACGGGGACAGAAGATCAGCCCCAGCATTTT
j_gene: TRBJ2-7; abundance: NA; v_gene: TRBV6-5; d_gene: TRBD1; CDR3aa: CASSGTASSYEQYF; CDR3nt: TGTGCCAGCAGCGGGACAGCTAGCTCCTACGAGCAGTACTTC
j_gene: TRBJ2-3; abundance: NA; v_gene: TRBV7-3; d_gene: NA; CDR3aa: CASSVAGQSTDTQYF; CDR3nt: TGTGCCAGCAGTGTGGCGGGACAGAGCACAGATACGCAGTATTTT
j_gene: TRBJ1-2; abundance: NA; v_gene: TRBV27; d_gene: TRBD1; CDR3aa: CASRDRQTVGYGYTF; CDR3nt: TGTGCCAGCCGGGACAGGCAAACTGTCGGCTATGGCTACACCTTC
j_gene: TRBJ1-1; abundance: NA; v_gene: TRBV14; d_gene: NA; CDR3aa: CASSRQMNTEAFF; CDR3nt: TGTGCCAGCAGCCGCCAGATGAACACTGAAGCTTTCTTT
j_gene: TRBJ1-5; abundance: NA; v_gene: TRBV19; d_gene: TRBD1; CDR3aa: CASSILGQSSNQPQHF; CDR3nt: TGTGCCAGTAGTATATTGGGACAGTCTAGCAATCAGCCCCAGCATTTT
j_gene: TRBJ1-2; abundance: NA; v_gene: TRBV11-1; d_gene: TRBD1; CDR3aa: CASSSRQGPNYGYTF; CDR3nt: TGTGCCAGCAGTTCTAGACAGGGGCCAAACTATGGCTACACCTTC
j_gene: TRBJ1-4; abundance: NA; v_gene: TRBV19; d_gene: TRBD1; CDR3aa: CASSKQGARIEKLFF; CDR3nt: TGTGCCAGTAGTAAACAGGGGGCGCGCATCGAAAAACTGTTTTTT
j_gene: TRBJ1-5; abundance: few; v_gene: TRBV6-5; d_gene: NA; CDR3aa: CASSYSLDQPQHF; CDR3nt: TGTGCCAGCAGTTACTCCCTCGATCAGCCCCAGCATTTT
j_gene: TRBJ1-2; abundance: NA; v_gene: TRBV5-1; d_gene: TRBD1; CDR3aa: CASSSKGADYGYTF; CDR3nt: TGCGCCAGCAGCTCAAAGGGGGCAGACTATGGCTACACCTTC
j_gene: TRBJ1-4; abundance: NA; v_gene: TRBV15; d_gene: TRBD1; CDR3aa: CATSRGQGTTNEKLFF; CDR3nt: TGTGCCACCAGCAGGGGACAGGGAACAACTAATGAAAAACTGTTTTTT
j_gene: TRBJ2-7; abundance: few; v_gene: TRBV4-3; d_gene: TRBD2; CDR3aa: CASSPRTSGSRYEQYF; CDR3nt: TGCGCCAGCAGCCCACGGACTAGCGGGAGTCGTTACGAGCAGTACTTC
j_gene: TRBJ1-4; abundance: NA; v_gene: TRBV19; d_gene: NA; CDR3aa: CASSNLSPSATNEKLFF; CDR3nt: TGTGCCAGTAGTAATCTTTCCCCATCGGCGACTAATGAAAAACTGTTTTTT
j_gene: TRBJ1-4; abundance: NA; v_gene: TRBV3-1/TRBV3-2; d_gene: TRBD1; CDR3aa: CASSQSTGAINEKLFF; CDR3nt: TGTGCCAGCAGCCAGTCAACAGGGGCTATAAATGAAAAACTGTTTTTT
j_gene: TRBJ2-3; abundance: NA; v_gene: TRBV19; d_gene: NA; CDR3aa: CASSPTKDTQYF; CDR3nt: TGTGCCAGTAGTCCAACGAAAGATACGCAGTATTTT
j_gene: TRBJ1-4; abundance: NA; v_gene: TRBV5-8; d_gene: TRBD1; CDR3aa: CASSLTGTGGFNEKLFF; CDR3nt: TGTGCCAGCAGCTTGACCGGGACAGGGGGTTTTAATGAAAAACTGTTTTTT
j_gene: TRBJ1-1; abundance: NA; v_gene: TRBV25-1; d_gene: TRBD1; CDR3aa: CASTTGGRNTEAFF; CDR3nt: TGTGCCAGCACTACAGGGGGTAGAAACACTGAAGCTTTCTTT
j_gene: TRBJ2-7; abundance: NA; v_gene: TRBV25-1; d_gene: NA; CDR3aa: CASSEYRDDEQYF; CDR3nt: TGTGCCAGCAGTGAATACAGGGACGACGAGCAGTACTTC
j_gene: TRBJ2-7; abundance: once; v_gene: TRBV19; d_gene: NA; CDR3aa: CASSSRAGLEQYF; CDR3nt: TGTGCCAGTAGTAGCCGGGCAGGGCTCGAGCAGTACTTC
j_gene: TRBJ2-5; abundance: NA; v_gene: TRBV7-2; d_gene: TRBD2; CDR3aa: CASSPGGAGVLRETQYF; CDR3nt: TGTGCCAGCAGCCCTGGGGGAGCGGGAGTGTTACGAGAGACCCAGTACTTC
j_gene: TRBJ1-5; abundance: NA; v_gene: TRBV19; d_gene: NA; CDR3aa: CASSIGRGAQPQHF; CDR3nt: TGTGCCAGTAGTATTGGTCGGGGGGCACAGCCCCAGCATTTT
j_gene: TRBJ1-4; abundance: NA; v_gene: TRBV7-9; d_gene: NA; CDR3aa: CASSLGHRATNEKLFF; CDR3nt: TGTGCCAGCAGCTTGGGTCACCGGGCAACTAATGAAAAACTGTTTTTT
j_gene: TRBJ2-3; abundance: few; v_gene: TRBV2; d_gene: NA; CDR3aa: CASRPPAGFGDPATDTQYF; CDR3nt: TGTGCCAGCAGGCCTCCGGCGGGCTTTGGGGACCCCGCCACAGATACGCAGTATTTT
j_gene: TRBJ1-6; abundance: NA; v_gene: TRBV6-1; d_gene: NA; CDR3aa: CASSVARGNSPLHF; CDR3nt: TGTGCCAGCAGTGTAGCGAGGGGCAATTCACCCCTCCACTTT
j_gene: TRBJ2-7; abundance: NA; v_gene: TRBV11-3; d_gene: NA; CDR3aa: CASRPRGTGPVREQYF; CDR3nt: TGTGCCAGCCGCCCAAGAGGGACGGGACCTGTTCGCGAGCAGTACTTC
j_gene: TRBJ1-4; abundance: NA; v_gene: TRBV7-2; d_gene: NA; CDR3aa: CASSLWGRGKEKLFF; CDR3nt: TGTGCCAGCAGCTTATGGGGCAGGGGAAAAGAAAAACTGTTTTTT
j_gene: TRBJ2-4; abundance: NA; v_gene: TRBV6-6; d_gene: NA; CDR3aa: CASSLQEGGVVKNIQYF; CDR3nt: TGTGCCAGCAGTCTCCAGGAGGGCGGAGTCGTCAAAAACATTCAGTACTTC
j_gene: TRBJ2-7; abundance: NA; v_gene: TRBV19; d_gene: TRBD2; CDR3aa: CASSIGWAGGPYEQYF; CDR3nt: TGTGCCAGTAGTATCGGCTGGGCGGGGGGGCCCTACGAGCAGTACTTC
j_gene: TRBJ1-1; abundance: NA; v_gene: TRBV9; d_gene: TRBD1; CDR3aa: CASSGGQAWNTEAFF; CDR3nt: TGTGCCAGCAGCGGAGGACAGGCGTGGAACACTGAAGCTTTCTTT
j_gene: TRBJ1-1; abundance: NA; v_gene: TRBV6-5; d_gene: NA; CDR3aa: CASSYGGPRDTEAFF; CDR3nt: TGTGCCAGCAGTTACGGGGGTCCTAGGGACACTGAAGCTTTCTTT
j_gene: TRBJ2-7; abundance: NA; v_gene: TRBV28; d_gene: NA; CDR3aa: CASSLGGVLHEQYF; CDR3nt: TGTGCCAGCAGTTTGGGCGGGGTCCTCCACGAGCAGTACTTC
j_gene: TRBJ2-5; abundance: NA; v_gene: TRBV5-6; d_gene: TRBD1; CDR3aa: CASSMTGARGETQYF; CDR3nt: TGTGCCAGCAGCATGACAGGGGCGAGGGGAGAGACCCAGTACTTC
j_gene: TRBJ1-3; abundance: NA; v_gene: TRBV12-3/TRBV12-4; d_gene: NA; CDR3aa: CASSLNGGNTIYF; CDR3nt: TGTGCCAGCAGTTTAAACGGTGGAAACACCATATATTTT
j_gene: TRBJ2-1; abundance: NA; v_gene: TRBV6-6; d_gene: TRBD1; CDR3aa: CASSPLTGGVLYAAYNEQFF; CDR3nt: TGTGCCAGCAGTCCCCTGACAGGGGGCGTACTTTATGCGGCCTACAATGAGCAGTTCTTC
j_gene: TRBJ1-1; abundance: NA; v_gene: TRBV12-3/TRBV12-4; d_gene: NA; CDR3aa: CASSFGSNTEAFF; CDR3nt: TGTGCCAGCAGTTTTGGCTCGAACACTGAAGCTTTCTTT
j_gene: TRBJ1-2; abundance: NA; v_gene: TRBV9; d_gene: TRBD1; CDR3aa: CASSAPIGDRGYFGYTF; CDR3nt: TGTGCCAGCAGCGCGCCCATAGGGGACAGGGGTTATTTTGGCTACACCTTC
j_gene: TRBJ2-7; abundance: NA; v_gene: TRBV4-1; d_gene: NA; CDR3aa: CASSQELGHEQYF; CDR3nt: TGCGCCAGCAGCCAAGAACTAGGCCACGAGCAGTACTTC
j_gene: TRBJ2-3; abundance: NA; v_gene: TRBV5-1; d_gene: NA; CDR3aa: CASSLEGSEQYF; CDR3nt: TGCGCCAGCAGCTTGGAGGGTTCGGAGCAGTATTTT